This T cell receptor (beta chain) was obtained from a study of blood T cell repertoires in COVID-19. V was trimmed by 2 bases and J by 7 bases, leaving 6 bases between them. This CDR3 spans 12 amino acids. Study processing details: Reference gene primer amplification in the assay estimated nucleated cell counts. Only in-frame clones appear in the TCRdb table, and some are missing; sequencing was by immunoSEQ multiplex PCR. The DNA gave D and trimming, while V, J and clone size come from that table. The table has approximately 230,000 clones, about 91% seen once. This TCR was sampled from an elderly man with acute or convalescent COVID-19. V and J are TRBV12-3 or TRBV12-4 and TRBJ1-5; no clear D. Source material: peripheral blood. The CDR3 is CASSLQAQPQHF. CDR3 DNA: TGTGCCAGCAGTTTACAGGCCCAGCCCCAGCATTTT.